The T cell receptor (beta chain) described here comes from a study of blood T cell repertoires in COVID-19. On the study more broadly: In each case, the material was cDNA or gDNA derived from T cells, B-cell-depleted T cells, or PBMCs.

Enrolled through a virtual design, the participants were between roughly 18 and 89 years of age and came from some 25 US areas. Assignment of participants to cohorts was predicated upon participant-reported clinical history. Donors in Cohort 3 who had recovered were those with two negative PCRs, healthcare professional clearance, or resolution of their symptoms. Profiling relied on immunoSEQ multiplex PCR, and the TCRdb table lists in-frame clones only, not all of them. The profile covers fewer than 200,000 clones, with around four fifths appearing a single time and 17% taken by the ten largest. This clone was detected only a few times. The receptor was isolated from a woman aged 45-59 years who had recovered from COVID-19. Source material: PBMCs or T cells enriched from blood (not recorded which).

The CDR3, as DNA: TGTGCCAGCAGCTTACAATCAGGGGCAATGGGTGGCTACACCTTC. It encodes CASSLQSGAMGGYTF. This chain links TRBV7-9 with TRBJ1-2; D might be TRBD1 (6 bases). Germline values: CDR1 SEHNR, CDR2 FQNEAQ (reference sequence). This CDR3 contains 15 residues. The ends were cut back, 2 bases at V and 7 bases at J, with 17 bases in the middle.